The entry that follows covers one T cell receptor beta chain sequence. Its target is not known. V was cut by 2 bases and J by 6 bases, with 17 bases left in between. The CDR3 length is 15 residues. Germline V gives CDR1 SGHVS, CDR2 FQNEAQ. TCRdb re-called the 5' RACE reads with MiXCR, one entry per CDR3 protein. The sample yields about 240,000 distinct CDR3 sequences, 6.9% seen once. This entry comes from a study of T cells after yellow fever vaccination. Study results and caveats: Abundant clonotypes from the bulk population could contaminate FACS-sorted repertoires.

Material: CD4+ T cells sorted from PBMCs, obtained 15 days after the yellow fever booster vaccination. The genes are TRBV7-8 and TRBJ2-7; D is unresolved. The TCR originated in a man aged 25 to 40 who received the YFV17D yellow fever vaccine. CDR3 in amino acids: CASSLRFGLHSEQYF. For the CDR3, the DNA is TGTGCCAGCAGCTTAAGGTTTGGTCTCCACTCCGAGCAGTACTTC.